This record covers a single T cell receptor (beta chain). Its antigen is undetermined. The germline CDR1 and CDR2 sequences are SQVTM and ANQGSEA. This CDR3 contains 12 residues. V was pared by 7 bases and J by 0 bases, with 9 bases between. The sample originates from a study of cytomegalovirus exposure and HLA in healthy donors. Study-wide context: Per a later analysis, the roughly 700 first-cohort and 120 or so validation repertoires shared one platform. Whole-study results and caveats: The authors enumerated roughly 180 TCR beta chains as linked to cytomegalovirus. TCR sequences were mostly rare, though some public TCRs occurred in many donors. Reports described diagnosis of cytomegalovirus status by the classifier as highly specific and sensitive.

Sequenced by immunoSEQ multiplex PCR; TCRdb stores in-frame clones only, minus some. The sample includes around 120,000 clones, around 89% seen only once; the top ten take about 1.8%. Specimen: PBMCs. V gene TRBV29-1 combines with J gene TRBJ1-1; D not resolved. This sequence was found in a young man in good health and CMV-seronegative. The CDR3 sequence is CSGGKMNTEAFF. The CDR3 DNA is TGCAGCGGAGGAAAAATGAACACTGAAGCTTTCTTT.